This TCR beta chain is from a study of siplizumab effects on memory and regulatory T cells. Study-wide results and limits: There were only a minor fraction of alloreactive clones that mapped to unstimulated subsets. Naive T cells appeared more varied than memory cells and looked like key alloresponse contributors. Neither a naive nor a memory phenotype was assignable to roughly 75-96% of proliferating CD4+ or CD8+ clones.

Profiling relied on immunoSEQ multiplex PCR, and the TCRdb table lists in-frame clones only, not all of them. The sample lists about 110,000 clones; under 95% were seen once. V was clipped by 2 bases and J by 13 bases, with 17 bases between them. This CDR3 spans 13 amino acids. CDR1 is LNHNV, CDR2 YYDKDF, per germline (reference sequence). About this clone: Its antigen remains unidentified.

The sample taken for sequencing was CD4+ T cells sorted from blood. The chain carries TRBV15 and TRBJ1-2; weak D call: TRBD1 (5 bases). This TCR was recovered from a human donor in good health. Here the CDR3 reads CATSRLQLGTGTF. In DNA form, the CDR3 reads TGTGCCACCAGCAGACTCCAGCTGGGGACCGGCACCTTC. Looking up the rest from reference TRBV15 and TRBJ1-2 gives the full variable domain: DAMVIQNPRYQVTQFGKPVTLSCSQTLNHNVMYWYQQKSSQAPKLLFHYYDKDFNNEADTPDNFQSRRPNTSFCFLDIRSPGLGDTAMYLCATSRLQLGTGTFGSGTRLTVV.